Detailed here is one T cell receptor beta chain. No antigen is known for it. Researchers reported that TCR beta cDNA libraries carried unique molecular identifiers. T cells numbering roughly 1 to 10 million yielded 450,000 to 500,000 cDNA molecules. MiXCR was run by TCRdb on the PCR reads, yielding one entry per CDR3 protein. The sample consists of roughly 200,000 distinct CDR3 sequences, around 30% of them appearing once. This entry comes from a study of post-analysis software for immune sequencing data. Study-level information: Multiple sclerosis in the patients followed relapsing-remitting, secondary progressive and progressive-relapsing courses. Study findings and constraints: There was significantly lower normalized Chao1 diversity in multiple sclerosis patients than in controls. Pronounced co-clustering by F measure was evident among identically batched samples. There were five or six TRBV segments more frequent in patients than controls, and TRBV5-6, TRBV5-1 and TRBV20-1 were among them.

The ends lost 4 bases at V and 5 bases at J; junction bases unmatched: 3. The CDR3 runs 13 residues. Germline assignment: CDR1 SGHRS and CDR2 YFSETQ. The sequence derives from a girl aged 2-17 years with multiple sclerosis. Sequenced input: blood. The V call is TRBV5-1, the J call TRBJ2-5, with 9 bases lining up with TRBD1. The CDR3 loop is CASSTGQGETQYF. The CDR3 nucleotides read TGCGCCAGCAGCACCGGACAGGGGGAGACCCAGTACTTC.